A selection of T cell receptor beta chains follows, all from one sample in a study of T cell changes during pregnancy in multiple sclerosis. The data were produced by immunoSEQ multiplex PCR, yet TCRdb's version contains in-frame clones alone and is incomplete. The sample holds roughly 80,000 clones; 93% are singletons and the top ten take 2.5% to 3%. The specimen was peripheral blood, collected in the second trimester of pregnancy. These receptors originate from a female donor with multiple sclerosis, enrolled in a pregnancy study. Both conserved end residues are part of each CDR3. A D gene is named only where the DNA matches it firmly. A clone size is listed for some rows: how often the clone was seen (once, few, many), or a class if it is expanded.

len,d_gene,j_gene,v_gene,abundance,CDR3nt,CDR3aa
15,TRBD1,TRBJ2-2,TRBV7-9,-,TGTGCCAGCAGCCGGGACAGGGTGGGCACCGGGGAGCTGTTTTTT,CASSRDRVGTGELFF
12,-,TRBJ1-1,TRBV6-5,-,TGTGCCAGCAGTTACGGACTGGGAGAAGCTTTCTTT,CASSYGLGEAFF
15,TRBD1,TRBJ1-1,TRBV2,-,TGTGCCAGCAGCGGACAGGGTCTGCGAGTAGTGGCAGCTTTCTTT,CASSGQGLRVVAAFF
16,-,TRBJ1-1,TRBV6-7,-,TGTGCCAGCAGTTACTCGAAGTCGGGGTGGAACACTGAAGCTTTCTTT,CASSYSKSGWNTEAFF
17,-,TRBJ1-3,TRBV10-3,-,TGTGCCATCAGTGAGACTACGACAGTTGTCTCTGGAAACACCATATATTTT,CAISETTTVVSGNTIYF
17,-,TRBJ1-1,TRBV7-6,-,TGTGCCAGCAGCTTAGGGCTGGGGGAGGGGATGAACACTGAAGCTTTCTTT,CASSLGLGEGMNTEAFF
15,-,TRBJ2-1,TRBV5-1,-,TGCGCCAGCAGCTTGGTTGCAGGGAACTACAATGAGCAGTTCTTC,CASSLVAGNYNEQFF
13,-,TRBJ2-5,TRBV19,few,TGTGCCAGTAGAAAACAGGGAGACGAGACCCAGTACTTC,CASRKQGDETQYF
14,-,TRBJ2-1,TRBV27,-,TGTGCCAGCAGTTTTTCGGTGTCAGGGGATGAGCAGTTCTTC,CASSFSVSGDEQFF
13,-,TRBJ2-7,TRBV13,-,TGTGCCAGCAGCGGCGGGGAAGCCTACGAGCAGTACTTC,CASSGGEAYEQYF
11,-,TRBJ2-5,TRBV7-6,-,TGTGCCAGCAGCCCACGGGAGACCCAGTACTTC,CASSPRETQYF
12,-,TRBJ2-2,TRBV10-1,once,TGCGCCACCGGACAGAGCACCGGGGAGCTGTTTTTT,CATGQSTGELFF
14,-,TRBJ1-2,TRBV13,-,TGTGCCAGCAGCCCTCAGGGCAGCCCCTATGGCTACACCTTC,CASSPQGSPYGYTF
14,-,TRBJ1-1,TRBV6-5,-,TGTGCCAGCAGTTACGACCATCTAACAGGTGAAGCTTTCTTT,CASSYDHLTGEAFF
15,TRBD1,TRBJ1-2,TRBV5-1,-,TGCGCCAGCAGCTTAGGGACAGGCGATAAATATGGCTACACCTTC,CASSLGTGDKYGYTF
15,-,TRBJ1-1,TRBV6-5,-,TGTGCCAGCAGCCAACTCGACAGACAGAACACTGAAGCTTTCTTT,CASSQLDRQNTEAFF
16,-,TRBJ1-5,TRBV19,-,TGTGCCAGTAGTATAGATTTTACGGGGTTCCTTCAGCCCCAGCATTTT,CASSIDFTGFLQPQHF
17,-,TRBJ1-1,TRBV6-4,-,TGTGCCAGCAGTGCGATTCCACGGGCACGGGGAGGGACTGAAGCTTTCTTT,CASSAIPRARGGTEAFF
16,-,TRBJ2-1,TRBV13,once,TGTGCCAGCAGCCCAAGACAACACATAGCGCCCGATGAGCAGTTCTTC,CASSPRQHIAPDEQFF
20,-,TRBJ1-1,TRBV30,-,TGTGCCTGGAGCCTAAAGGGGGAACAGCGAGCGTGGTCTAGTCCGACTGAAGCTTTCTTT,CAWSLKGEQRAWSSPTEAFF
14,TRBD1,TRBJ2-7,TRBV2,once,TGTGCCAGCAGACGGACAGGGCTGGGGTACGAGCAGTACTTC,CASRRTGLGYEQYF
14,-,TRBJ1-2,TRBV12-5,-,TGTGCTAGTGGTTTGGATACGAGGAGGGATGGCTACACCTTC,CASGLDTRRDGYTF
14,TRBD1,TRBJ2-5,TRBV9,-,TGTGCCAGCAGCGTGGCCCCCAACAGGGGCGCCCAGTACTTC,CASSVAPNRGAQYF
14,-,TRBJ1-1,TRBV5-6,-,TGTGCCAGCAGCTTGCTAAGCTCTCACCTTGAAGCTTTCTTT,CASSLLSSHLEAFF
12,-,TRBJ1-1,TRBV28,-,TGTGCCACCAACCAGATGAACACTGAAGCTTTCTTT,CATNQMNTEAFF
15,-,TRBJ2-2,TRBV10-3,-,TGTGCCACCGTAGACAGAGGCATTAACACCGGGGAGCTGTTTTTT,CATVDRGINTGELFF
13,-,TRBJ2-3,TRBV2,-,TGTGCCAGCAGGGTCGGAGGTTCAGATACGCAGTATTTT,CASRVGGSDTQYF
15,TRBD1,TRBJ2-1,TRBV6-6,once,TGTGCCAGCAGTTACTCCGACAGGGGAATCAATGAGCAGTTCTTC,CASSYSDRGINEQFF
14,TRBD1,TRBJ1-1,TRBV2,-,TGTGCCAGCACCCTAGGACAGGGACCCACTGAAGCTTTCTTT,CASTLGQGPTEAFF
17,TRBD2,TRBJ2-3,TRBV4-1,-,TGCGCCAGCAGCCAAGCCCCTGGACTAGCGGGGGGAGATACGCAGTATTTT,CASSQAPGLAGGDTQYF
13,-,TRBJ2-7,TRBV6-6,-,TGTGCCAGCAGTCTCGCGGAAGTCTACGAGCAGTACTTC,CASSLAEVYEQYF
15,TRBD1,TRBJ1-4,TRBV4-2,-,TGTGCCAGCAGCAATCCGACAGGGGTGAATGAAAAACTGTTTTTT,CASSNPTGVNEKLFF
14,-,TRBJ2-3,TRBV7-3,-,TGTGCCAGCAGCTTAGGTCCGGGCACAGATACGCAGTATTTT,CASSLGPGTDTQYF
12,-,TRBJ2-7,TRBV5-6,-,TGTGCCAGCAGCGCTGACTCCCACGAGCAGTACTTC,CASSADSHEQYF
17,-,TRBJ2-5,TRBV19,-,TGTGCCAGTAGTATAGGAAGCGGACCCCCTGGGAAAGAGACCCAGTACTTC,CASSIGSGPPGKETQYF
16,-,TRBJ1-2,TRBV4-1,-,TGCGCCAGCAGCCAAGATCCTACCTTTACTAACTATGGCTACACCTTC,CASSQDPTFTNYGYTF
15,TRBD1,TRBJ1-1,TRBV19,-,TGTGCCAGCCGCCTCGACAGGGGTGGAAACACTGAAGCTTTCTTT,CASRLDRGGNTEAFF
15,-,TRBJ2-7,TRBV10-3,once,TGTGCCATCAGTGACGCGGGGTGGAGCTCCTACGAGCAGTACTTC,CAISDAGWSSYEQYF
15,TRBD1,TRBJ1-1,TRBV5-1,once,TGCGCCAGCAGCTTGGTGGGACAGCTGAACACTGAAGCTTTCTTT,CASSLVGQLNTEAFF
15,TRBD1,TRBJ2-7,TRBV9,-,TGTGCCAGCAGCGGGTCCGGGACAGATGCCTACGAGCAGTACTTC,CASSGSGTDAYEQYF
17,-,TRBJ1-4,TRBV6-1,-,TGTGCCAGCAGTGAACAGCTATACGGGTCTCGAAGTGAAAAACTGTTTTTT,CASSEQLYGSRSEKLFF
13,-,TRBJ2-5,TRBV4-1,-,TGCGCCAGCAGCCAAGACTTAGAGGAGACCCAGTACTTC,CASSQDLEETQYF
16,TRBD1,TRBJ2-2,TRBV9,-,TGTGCCAGCAGCCCCGGCAGGGGGCTGAATACCGGGGAGCTGTTTTTT,CASSPGRGLNTGELFF
13,-,TRBJ2-3,TRBV2,-,TGTGCCAGCAGGGGACAAAGGACAGATACGCAGTATTTT,CASRGQRTDTQYF
16,-,TRBJ1-3,TRBV7-8,-,TGTGCCAGCAGCTTAGAGACAGCGCCCCTTGGAAACACCATATATTTT,CASSLETAPLGNTIYF
13,-,TRBJ1-2,TRBV6-5,-,TGTGCCAGCAGTCGCGAGAGGAACTATGGCTACACCTTC,CASSRERNYGYTF
15,TRBD1,TRBJ2-7,TRBV5-1,-,TGCGCCAGCAGCATTGGAACAGGGGGCTCCTACGAGCAGTACTTC,CASSIGTGGSYEQYF